The 7 T cell receptor beta chains below were found in one sample sequenced in a study of T cells in Graves' hyperthyroidism and ophthalmopathy. The TCR beta CDR3 regions underwent amplification using RNA transcripts as the source. In the first-round RT-PCR of the TCR CDR3, the HTBI primer set was used. TCRdb reprocessed the multiplex PCR reads with MiXCR, giving one entry per CDR3 protein. The repertoire holds some 400,000 distinct CDR3 sequences, about 15% seen once, with about 10% in the top ten. Sequencing used blood. The origin of the receptors is an older woman with Graves' hyperthyroidism.

This clonotype was seen ten or more times. The rearrangement uses TRBV6-2 or TRBV6-3 and TRBJ2-1; D call uncertain. The CDR3 is 14 residues long. CDR1 is MNHEY, CDR2 SVGEGT, per germline. Trimming shortened V by 6 bases and J by 10 bases, and 19 bases separated the two germline ends. CDR3: CASSPSPPVWEQFF. For the CDR3, the DNA is TGTGCCAGCAGCCCCTCTCCCCCCGTCTGGGAGCAGTTCTTC.

This clonotype was counted many times. The chain combines TRBV12-3 or TRBV12-4 with TRBJ2-7; TRBD1 might be the D (6 bases). Trimming left V 3 bases short and J 0 bases short, with 12 bases between. The CDR3 spans 15 residues. The DNA of the CDR3 is TGTGCCAGCAGTTTCGGACAGCTCTCCTCCTACGAGCAGTACTTC. This translates into CASSFGQLSSYEQYF.

The chain employs TRBV30 and TRBJ1-2; TRBD1 matches 7 bases. Looked up from germline, CDR1 is GTSNPN and CDR2 is SVGIG (reference sequence). The junction had 3 bases not matched to a gene; V was cut back by 4 bases and J by 4 bases. The CDR3 runs 12 residues. CDR3 in DNA: TGTGCCTGGACCCAGGGGGTCTATGGCTACACCTTC. Protein product: CAWTQGVYGYTF.

The rearrangement uses TRBV5-1 and TRBJ2-2, with 8 bases aligning to TRBD1. The V gene end was trimmed by 3 bases and the J gene end by 3 bases; junction bases not matched to a gene: 13. This CDR3 region has 18 residues. From germline, CDR1 is SGHRS and CDR2 YFSETQ. The DNA of the CDR3 is TGCGCCAGCAGCTCGACAGGGGAGCTATTTTTGGACACCGGGGAGCTGTTTTTT. The encoded protein is CASSSTGELFLDTGELFF.

The rearrangement joins TRBV11-2 to TRBJ2-1, with D unclear. The CDR3 is 13 amino acids. Trimming took 6 bases from V and 12 from J, leaving 18 bases between them. In germline, CDR1 is SGHAT, CDR2 FQNNGV. CDR3 amino acids: CASSPQTGSRQFF. CDR3 nucleotides: TGTGCCAGCAGTCCTCAGACTGGGTCAAGGCAGTTCTTC.

The gene calls are TRBV15 and TRBJ2-1; 7 bases agree with TRBD2. The CDR3 length is 17 residues. V lost 3 bases and J lost 8; bases outside the gene matches: 16. Germline assignment: CDR1 LNHNV and CDR2 YYDKDF (reference sequence). The CDR3 region has the DNA TGTGCCACCAGCAGGGCCCGGTCGACTAGCCCCCGGGATGAGCAGTTCTTC. This translates into CATSRARSTSPRDEQFF.

This chain links TRBV9 with TRBJ2-3, with D possibly called TRBD1 or TRBD2 (5 bases each). The V gene lost 3 bases and the J gene lost 2 bases, with 34 bases spanning the gap. CDR1 and CDR2 from the germline V gene are SGDLS and YYNGEE. The CDR3 is made up of 22 amino acids. CDR3 sequence: CASSARGVYGQGNLPPTDTQYF. In DNA form, the CDR3 reads TGTGCCAGCAGCGCTAGAGGGGTGTATGGGCAAGGGAACTTGCCCCCCACAGATACGCAGTATTTT.